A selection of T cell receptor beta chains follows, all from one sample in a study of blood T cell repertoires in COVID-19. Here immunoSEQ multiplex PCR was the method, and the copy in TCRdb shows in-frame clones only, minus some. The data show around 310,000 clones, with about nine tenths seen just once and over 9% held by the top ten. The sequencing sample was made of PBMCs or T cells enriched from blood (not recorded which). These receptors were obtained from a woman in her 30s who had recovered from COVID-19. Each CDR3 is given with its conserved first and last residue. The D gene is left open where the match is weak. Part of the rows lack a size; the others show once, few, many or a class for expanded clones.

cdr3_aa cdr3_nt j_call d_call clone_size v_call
CASSQDRRRVDEKLFF TGCGCCAGCAGCCAAGATAGGCGCAGGGTAGACGAAAAACTGTTTTTT TRBJ1-4 . . TRBV4-3
CSVEDPELETYEQYF TGCAGCGTTGAAGATCCGGAGCTAGAAACCTACGAGCAGTACTTC TRBJ2-7 . . TRBV29-1
CASSRSDRAKQPQHF TGTGCCAGCAGCCGCTCGGACAGGGCCAAGCAGCCCCAGCATTTT TRBJ1-5 TRBD1 . TRBV7-9
CSVGTVRRDYRIYEQYF TGCAGCGTTGGGACAGTAAGACGGGACTATCGCATCTACGAGCAGTACTTC TRBJ2-7 . . TRBV29-1
CASSVTGDRGAYEQYF TGTGCCAGCAGCGTAACTGGGGACAGGGGGGCCTACGAGCAGTACTTC TRBJ2-7 TRBD1 . TRBV9
CASSSRQPTNEKLFF TGTGCCAGCAGTTCCCGACAGCCAACTAATGAAAAACTGTTTTTT TRBJ1-4 . . TRBV28
CASSLGQALNEKLFF TGTGCCAGCAGCTTAGGGCAGGCCCTTAATGAAAAACTGTTTTTT TRBJ1-4 . . TRBV7-9
CASSRDRFDTEAFF TGTGCCAGCAGCCGGGACAGGTTCGACACTGAAGCTTTCTTT TRBJ1-1 TRBD1 . TRBV6-4
CASSLQGSGNTIYF TGCGCCAGCAGCTTACAGGGTTCTGGAAACACCATATATTTT TRBJ1-3 . . TRBV5-1
CASSQATWGLQNTEAFF TGTGCCAGCAGCCAAGCAACTTGGGGCCTTCAGAACACTGAAGCTTTCTTT TRBJ1-1 . . TRBV5-6
CASSQDSGTSGGYNEQFF TGTGCCAGCAGCCAAGATTCCGGGACTAGCGGGGGATACAATGAGCAGTTCTTC TRBJ2-1 TRBD2 once TRBV4-2